This T cell receptor beta chain was recovered during a study of T cell responses to AZD1222 COVID-19 vaccine (dated by TCRdb to about 2021). Regarding the complete study: Because spike-specific TCR depth and breadth did not differ between the two schedules, AZD1222 recipients who got a second dose at roughly 4 weeks were pooled with those who got a second dose at roughly 12 weeks. TCR sequencing covered some 250 trial participants: 200 to 210 given two doses of AZD1222 and about 26 given two doses of MenACWY control vaccine. Trial participants were enrolled by age into subgroups of 18-55, 56-69 and 70-plus years, and around 140, 26 and 57 TCR-sequenced participants, respectively, were included in these subgroups.

Results and caveats for the whole study, not just this receptor: Nearly half of unique spike-specific TCRs reportedly recognized epitopes outside regions mutated in the B.1.351 and B.1.1.7 variants. Participants were mostly white British, with more females than males. The authors suggested clonal diversity may have been underestimated. Conclusions about previously exposed vaccinees are limited because only six or seven AZD1222 recipients were SARS-CoV-2 seropositive at baseline. Because no samples from the day 14 peak response were available, repertoires could be characterized only after the peak T cell response. In the small 56-69-year group, the increase in depth fell short of significance, most likely because of low power. Vaccine-associated CD4 TCRs spanned the whole spike protein, with dominant responses in regions 160-218 and 743-854. After two AZD1222 doses, spike-specific TCR breadth and depth were significantly higher than at day 0 and than in MenACWY recipients.

Worth noting for this clone: Its antigen specificity is not known. No base quality information exists; no much larger clone differs at one position.

The CDR3 regions of human TCRbeta chains were subjected to immunosequencing. On the study's bioinformatics: Repertoire TCRs were checked for matches against a reference library of SARS-CoV-2-specific TCRs that had been generated using the MIRA antigen-specificity platform. Breadth was defined as the fraction of unique TCRs that were SARS-CoV-2-associated. Depth was defined as the fraction of total T cells that were SARS-CoV-2-associated. Using the MIRA data, every spike-specific TCR was mapped to the spike region that the TCR reacted to and assigned to either a CD4 or a CD8 class. Log10-transformed breadth and depth values were compared by one-way ANOVA with Sidak's multiple comparisons tests. TCRdb's version of the immuneACCESS table is confined to in-frame rearrangements and falls short of the full clone set. An unresolved V gene accounts for under half of the shortfall where checked; the remainder is of unknown origin. The V and J calls and clone size are taken from that table; D and trimming were inferred from the DNA. In this sample the table shows roughly 44,000 clones, about 83% of which occur a single time. Around 50% of the sample belongs to the ten largest clones.

In the germline V gene (reference sequence), CDR1 corresponds to GTSNPN and CDR2 to SVGIG. V is pared back by 3 bases and J by 0 bases, with 9 bases lying between the germline termini. The CDR3 numbers 14 residues from cysteine through phenylalanine. The DNA shown is the 42-base CDR3, in frame from base 1. The label giving this sample's time point can be read as: baseline before first vaccination. The vaccinee samples were drawn from two UK trials, COV001 and COV002, one of which was a single-blind randomized controlled phase 2/3 trial testing AZD1222 (ChAdOx1 nCoV-19) in healthy adults. For TCRbeta chain sequencing, PBMC samples from trial participants were taken at day 0 and at day 28 after the second dose.

This receptor was obtained from an adult in good health. The sequence is built from TRBV30 and TRBJ2-4; no D gene can be assigned with confidence. The sample here was peripheral blood, taken on day 0 of AZD1222 vaccination. The base sequence is TGTGCCTGGAGCCTCTCCCTAGCCAAAAACATTCAGTACTTC. It translates to CAWSLSLAKNIQYF.